The T cell receptor (beta chain) described here comes from a study of T cells after yellow fever vaccination. There are a few counts of this clonotype. Its target is not known. Study-wide points: Sorted repertoires could include abundant contaminating clonotypes from bulk cells. Weaker, the secondary response peaked sooner, at day 5 versus 15. Among primary-vaccination clones, most reappeared after the booster, at 96% for CD4 and roughly 88% for CD8.

Germline V lookup: CDR1 MNHNS, CDR2 SASEGT. The length of the CDR3 is 16 residues. V shed 5 bases and J shed 2 bases, with 19 bases lying between them. UMIs were added to TCR cDNA along with a universal primer site when it was made by 5'RACE template switching. Each CDR3 protein gets one entry after TCRdb re-called the 5' RACE reads with MiXCR. Among approximately 260,000 distinct CDR3 sequences, 10% to 15% were seen once, and the ten largest hold 0.45% to 0.65%. This TCR came from a man aged 25-45 years who received the YFV17D yellow fever vaccine. V is TRBV6-1 and J is TRBJ2-7, with a tentative D call TRBD1 (6 bases). The sequencing used CD4+ T cells sorted from PBMCs, collected 45 days after the yellow fever booster vaccination. CDR3 amino acids: CASSRDRLSGAYEQYF. CDR3 DNA sequence: TGTGCCAGCAGTCGGGACCGTCTCTCAGGGGCCTACGAGCAGTACTTC.